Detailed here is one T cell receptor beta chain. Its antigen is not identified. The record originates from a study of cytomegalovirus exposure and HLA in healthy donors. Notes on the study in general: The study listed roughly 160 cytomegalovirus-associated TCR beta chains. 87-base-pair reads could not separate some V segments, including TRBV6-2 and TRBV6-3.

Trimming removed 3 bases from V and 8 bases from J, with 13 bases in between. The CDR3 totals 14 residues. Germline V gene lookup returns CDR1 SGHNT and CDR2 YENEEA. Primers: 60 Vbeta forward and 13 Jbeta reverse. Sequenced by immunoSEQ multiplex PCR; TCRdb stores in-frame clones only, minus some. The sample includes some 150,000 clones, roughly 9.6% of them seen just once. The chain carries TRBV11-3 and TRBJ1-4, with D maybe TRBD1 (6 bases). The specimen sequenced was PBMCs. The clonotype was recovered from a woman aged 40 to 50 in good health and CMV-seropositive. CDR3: CASSFRQEGEKLFF. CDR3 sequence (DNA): TGTGCCAGCAGCTTTCGACAGGAAGGGGAAAAACTGTTTTTT.